These 26 T cell receptor beta chains originate from one sample sequenced in a study of blood T cell repertoires in COVID-19. Libraries were prepared by immunoSEQ multiplex PCR; TCRdb keeps only in-frame clonotypes and omits some of them. The data show about 150,000 clones, 84% seen once. Sequenced material: peripheral blood. These receptors were collected from a human donor in a cohort sampled during active COVID-19.

The chain links TRBV6-1 to TRBJ1-1, with a tentative D call TRBD1 (6 bases). Germline values: CDR1 MNHNS, CDR2 SASEGT. Trimming left V 0 bases short and J 7 bases short, with 12 bases between. The CDR3 is 14 amino acids. This CDR3 is CASSEANRVGEAFF. CDR3 in DNA: TGTGCCAGCAGTGAAGCGAACAGGGTGGGTGAAGCTTTCTTT.

The V call is TRBV6-2 or TRBV6-3, the J call TRBJ1-2; 8 positions match TRBD1. V lost 2 bases and J lost 5; bases outside the gene matches: 4. The CDR3 runs to 14 residues. The germline V gene has CDR1 MNHEY and CDR2 SVGEGT. The CDR3 here is CASSYRTGPYGYTF. The CDR3 DNA sequence: TGTGCCAGCAGTTACCGGACAGGGCCGTATGGCTACACCTTC.

V is TRBV5-1 and J is TRBJ2-5, with a possible D match to TRBD2 (6 bases). CDR1 and CDR2 (germline): SGHRS, YFSETQ. This CDR3 has 11 amino acids. Between the trimmed V and J ends, which lost 5 bases and 5 bases, there was a span of 7 bases. CDR3 sequence reads: CASREGETQYF. The CDR3 coding sequence is TGCGCCAGCAGGGAGGGGGAGACCCAGTACTTC.

This chain joins TRBV6-2 or TRBV6-3 and TRBJ2-3, with 8 bases matching TRBD2. Germline V gene data show CDR1 as MNHEY and CDR2 as SVGEGT. This CDR3 contains 16 residues. Unmatched junction bases numbered 12, after V lost 4 bases and J lost 6 bases. CDR3: CASSSALSGGRDTQYF. The CDR3 DNA reads as TGTGCCAGCAGTTCAGCTCTTTCGGGAGGGAGGGATACGCAGTATTTT.

The chain uses TRBV5-1 and TRBJ1-2; D is perhaps TRBD1 (5 bases). V was shortened by 8 bases and J by 5 bases, with 19 bases between the two germline ends. The CDR3 totals 14 residues. Germline CDR1 SGHRS, CDR2 YFSETQ. The CDR3 nucleotides read TGCGCCAGTAACCCAGGCGGAGGGGAATATGGCTACACCTTC. Amino acid sequence: CASNPGGGEYGYTF.

The V and J genes are TRBV9 and TRBJ2-1, with 10 bases that match TRBD2. The CDR3 covers 15 residues. The V and J ends lost 3 bases and 4 bases, in that order; junction bases with no gene match: 4. CDR1 and CDR2 from the germline V gene are SGDLS and YYNGEE. In DNA, the CDR3 is TGTGCCAGCAGCGCCCAACTAGCGGGGTACAATGAGCAGTTCTTC. Its translation: CASSAQLAGYNEQFF.

The chain joins TRBV4-2 to TRBJ1-3; possibly TRBD1 for D (6 bases). CDR3 length: 14 residues. Germline V lookup: CDR1 LGHNA, CDR2 YNFKEQ. Deletions cut 3 bases from V and 4 bases from J, with 10 bases between. The CDR3 spells CASSQQTGGNTIYF. The DNA for the CDR3 is TGTGCCAGCAGCCAGCAGACAGGCGGAAACACCATATATTTT.

The chain is built from TRBV12-3 or TRBV12-4 and TRBJ2-5, with D maybe TRBD2 (6 bases). Trimming left V 3 bases short and J 7 bases short, with 12 bases between. CDR3 length: 13 amino acids. CDR3 DNA: TGTGCCAGCAGTTTTGGAGGGATGGGGACCCAGTACTTC. Translated, it gives CASSFGGMGTQYF.

J is TRBJ2-3 and V is TRBV5-1; 8 positions match TRBD1. Germline V gene data show CDR1 as SGHRS and CDR2 as YFSETQ. The CDR3 sequence is 14 residues long. With V trimmed by 2 bases and J by 4 bases, 3 bases remained unmatched. The CDR3 sequence: CASSFGQGADTQYF. DNA for the CDR3: TGCGCCAGCAGCTTCGGACAGGGCGCAGATACGCAGTATTTT.

The chain combines TRBV15 with TRBJ1-2; maybe TRBD1 (6 bases). Germline V gene lookup returns CDR1 LNHNV and CDR2 YYDKDF (reference sequence). V lost 0 bases to trimming and J lost 4 bases, with 12 bases between them. The CDR3 sequence is 15 residues long. The CDR3: CATSRDRTAFYGYTF. CDR3 DNA sequence: TGTGCCACCAGCAGAGATAGGACAGCTTTCTATGGCTACACCTTC.

The J gene is TRBJ2-2, the V gene TRBV6-2 or TRBV6-3, with D hard to call. The CDR3 has 16 amino acids. Germline V gene sequence: CDR1 MNHEY, CDR2 SVGEGT. Trimming took off 2 bases at V and 4 bases at J, with 14 bases between the two ends. The DNA for the CDR3 is TGTGCCAGCAGTTACATGCCCCCCGGCGGCACCGGGGAGCTGTTTTTT. As protein: CASSYMPPGGTGELFF.

V usage is TRBV7-2 and J usage is TRBJ2-3; possibly TRBD1 for D (5 bases). The CDR3 consists of 13 residues. V lost 0 bases and J lost 5, with 6 bases in between. Germline V gene lookup returns CDR1 SGHTA and CDR2 FQGNSA. The CDR3 DNA reads TGTGCCAGCAGCTTAGCTAGGGGAGATACGCAGTATTTT. This gives the protein CASSLARGDTQYF.

J is TRBJ1-2 and V is TRBV28; TRBD1 might be the D (6 bases). CDR3 length: 14 residues. Trimming left V 5 bases short and J 1 base short, with 11 bases between. Germline CDR1 and CDR2: MDHEN and SYDVKM. The CDR3 region has the DNA TGTGCCAGCAGTACCGGACAGATTAACTATGGCTACACCTTC. It encodes CASSTGQINYGYTF.

This chain connects TRBV7-2 to TRBJ2-7; D may be TRBD1 (5 bases). Germline values: CDR1 SGHTA, CDR2 FQGNSA. Deletions cut 4 bases from V and 3 bases from J, with 10 bases between. The CDR3 consists of 13 residues. CDR3 residues: CASSSSGFYEQYV. The DNA of the CDR3 is TGTGCCAGCAGCTCCTCAGGGTTCTACGAGCAGTACGTC.

V is TRBV6-4 and J is TRBJ2-3; 9 bases fit TRBD2. V lost 4 bases and J lost 0; bases outside the gene matches: 5. This CDR3 contains 16 residues. The germline gives CDR1 MRHNA, CDR2 SNTAGT. CDR3 sequence: CASSVTSGGSTDTQYF. The CDR3 DNA is TGTGCCAGCAGTGTTACGAGCGGGGGGAGCACAGATACGCAGTATTTT.

V is TRBV19 and J is TRBJ1-5; 11 nucleotides agree with TRBD1. Germline V gene data show CDR1 as LNHDA and CDR2 as SQIVND (reference sequence). V trimming: 5 bases; J trimming: 6 bases; junction bases outside the gene matches: 3. CDR3 size: 14 residues. Here the CDR3 reads CASSGTGGLQPQHF. The CDR3, as DNA: TGTGCCAGTAGTGGGACAGGGGGACTTCAGCCCCAGCATTTT.

The rearrangement uses TRBV18 and TRBJ1-1, with TRBD1 matching 7 bases. The V segment lost 3 bases and the J segment 3 bases; nucleotides outside the gene matches: 10. Germline CDR1 reads KGHSH; CDR2 reads LQKENI. The length of the CDR3 is 16 residues. The CDR3 DNA sequence: TGTGCCAGCTCACCCCGCTCGGACAGGTTGGACACTGAAGCTTTCTTT. Protein sequence: CASSPRSDRLDTEAFF.

V gene TRBV5-1 combines with J gene TRBJ2-3; D is unresolved. Germline CDR1 is SGHRS and CDR2 is YFSETQ. V lost 9 bases, J lost 0 bases, and 14 bases lay in between. The CDR3 covers 14 residues. The CDR3 here is CATSPRSSTDTQYF. CDR3 bases: TGCGCCACCTCCCCACGGTCTAGCACAGATACGCAGTATTTT.

The chain couples TRBV29-1 to TRBJ2-3; D might be TRBD2 (6 bases). Germline CDR1 SQVTM, CDR2 ANQGSEA. This CDR3 comprises 13 residues. The ends were cut back, 4 bases at V and 7 bases at J, with 15 bases in the middle. The CDR3 loop is CSVAGGEGYTQYF. Written as DNA, the CDR3 is TGCAGCGTTGCGGGCGGGGAAGGGTATACGCAGTATTTT.

V is TRBV4-3 and J is TRBJ1-2; D is perhaps TRBD1 (5 bases). Deletions cut 2 bases from V and 7 bases from J, with 11 bases between. Germline V gives CDR1 LGHNA, CDR2 YSLEER. The CDR3 is made up of 13 amino acids. CDR3 in amino acids: CASSQSQGLGYTF. The CDR3 nucleotides are TGCGCCAGCAGCCAATCTCAGGGCCTTGGCTACACCTTC.

V is TRBV7-6 and J is TRBJ1-2; D ambiguous. This CDR3 spans 16 amino acids. Germline CDR1 reads SGHVS; CDR2 reads FNYEAQ. V lost 1 base and J lost 5, with 17 bases in between. The CDR3 here is CASSLGGLATSYGYTF. DNA of the CDR3: TGTGCCAGCAGCTTAGGCGGCCTCGCGACCTCTTATGGCTACACCTTC. Full variable domain (outside the CDR3, taken from reference TRBV7-6 and TRBJ1-2): GAGVSQSPRYKVTKRGQDVALRCDPISGHVSLYWYRQALGQGPEFLTYFNYEAQQDKSGLPNDRFSAERPEGSISTLTIQRTEQRDSAMYRCASSLGGLATSYGYTFGSGTRLTVV.

The chain links TRBV11-3 to TRBJ2-1; 10 bases fit TRBD1. Unmatched junction bases numbered 9, after V lost 1 base and J lost 9 bases. CDR1 and CDR2 from the germline V gene are SGHNT and YENEEA. This CDR3 region has 16 residues. The CDR3 DNA reads as TGTGCCAGCAGCTTAGTTCCGGGACAGGGGAGAGGTGAGCAGTTCTTC. Its translation: CASSLVPGQGRGEQFF.

The rearrangement uses TRBV27 and TRBJ1-2, with 8 nucleotides matching TRBD1. This CDR3 is 16 amino acids long. The ends lost 5 bases at V and 8 bases at J; junction bases unmatched: 16. CDR1 MNHEY and CDR2 SMNVEV come from the germline V gene (reference sequence). The CDR3 coding sequence is TGTGCCAGCAGTGCTTGGGGGACAGGCTTAGGATTGGGCTACACCTTC. This codes for CASSAWGTGLGLGYTF.

This chain links TRBV7-2 with TRBJ2-7, with 7 bases lining up with TRBD1. V lost 5 bases to trimming and J lost 3 bases; unmatched junction nucleotides: 4. The V gene's germline CDR1 is SGHTA and CDR2 FQGNSA. The CDR3 runs 13 residues. The CDR3 here is CASSIGTVYEQYV. CDR3 bases: TGTGCCAGCAGCATAGGGACAGTCTACGAGCAGTACGTC.

The rearrangement links TRBV12-3 or TRBV12-4 to TRBJ1-6; D might be TRBD1 (6 bases). The length of the CDR3 is 13 residues. V gave up 5 bases and J gave up 8 bases, with 10 bases separating them. The CDR3: CASSRQDDSPLHF. The CDR3 DNA reads as TGTGCCAGCAGTCGACAGGATGATTCACCCCTCCACTTT.

The chain has TRBV19 and TRBJ1-1; possible D gene TRBD1, 5 bases. Germline values: CDR1 LNHDA, CDR2 SQIVND (reference sequence). V was trimmed by 6 bases and J by 5 bases, leaving 13 bases between them. This CDR3 contains 13 residues. The CDR3 here is CASSPGPRTEAFF. CDR3 nucleotides: TGTGCCAGTAGCCCAGGGCCCCGAACTGAAGCTTTCTTT.